This is a list of T cell receptor beta chains from one sample in a study of regulatory T cells in long-lasting Graves disease. A single record per CDR3 protein comes from TCRdb applying MiXCR to the multiplex PCR reads. The sample yields around 460,000 distinct CDR3 sequences, 14% seen once. This same sample was also part of a study on T cells in Graves' hyperthyroidism and ophthalmopathy.

The sequenced sample was peripheral blood mononuclear cells (PBMCs), obtained at new diagnosis, from a patient treated with antithyroid drugs. The receptors come from a woman aged 45-65 years with Graves disease. The CDR3 runs from the conserved cysteine through the conserved F or W. A D gene is named only where the DNA matches it firmly. A clone size is listed for some rows: how often the clone was seen (once, few, many), or a class if it is expanded.

j_call: TRBJ2-3; cdr3_length: 16; clone_size: .; d_call: TRBD2; v_call: TRBV9; cdr3_aa: CASSPRTSGSVDTQYF; cdr3_nt: TGTGCCAGCAGCCCTCGGACTAGCGGGTCGGTAGATACGCAGTATTTT
j_call: TRBJ1-1; cdr3_length: 16; clone_size: few; d_call: TRBD1; v_call: TRBV7-9; cdr3_aa: CASSFSPYRGDTEAFF; cdr3_nt: TGTGCCAGCAGCTTTTCTCCCTACAGGGGCGATACTGAAGCTTTCTTT
j_call: TRBJ2-1; cdr3_length: 13; clone_size: few; d_call: .; v_call: TRBV7-3; cdr3_aa: CASSSNSYNEQFF; cdr3_nt: TGTGCCAGCAGCTCAAACTCCTACAATGAGCAGTTCTTC
j_call: TRBJ2-1; cdr3_length: 13; clone_size: many; d_call: .; v_call: TRBV13; cdr3_aa: CASSLREASEQFF; cdr3_nt: TGTGCCAGCAGCTTAAGGGAGGCCAGTGAGCAGTTCTTC
j_call: TRBJ1-1; cdr3_length: 15; clone_size: many; d_call: .; v_call: TRBV7-2; cdr3_aa: CASSLLGRWSTEAFF; cdr3_nt: TGTGCCAGCAGCTTATTGGGCAGATGGAGCACTGAAGCTTTCTTT
j_call: TRBJ2-7; cdr3_length: 13; clone_size: .; d_call: TRBD1; v_call: TRBV20-1; cdr3_aa: CSANRGLTYEQYF; cdr3_nt: TGCAGTGCTAACAGGGGCCTTACCTACGAGCAGTACTTC
j_call: TRBJ2-3; cdr3_length: 14; clone_size: .; d_call: .; v_call: TRBV11-2; cdr3_aa: CASSPGVRTDTQYF; cdr3_nt: TGTGCCAGTAGCCCAGGGGTCCGCACAGATACGCAGTATTTT
j_call: TRBJ2-7; cdr3_length: 13; clone_size: many; d_call: TRBD2; v_call: TRBV5-6; cdr3_aa: CASSGGLVYEQYF; cdr3_nt: TGTGCCAGCAGCGGCGGACTAGTATACGAGCAGTACTTC
j_call: TRBJ1-1; cdr3_length: 13; clone_size: few; d_call: .; v_call: TRBV19; cdr3_aa: CASSITANTEAFF; cdr3_nt: TGTGCCAGTAGTATTACAGCGAACACTGAAGCTTTCTTT
j_call: TRBJ2-1; cdr3_length: 15; clone_size: .; d_call: TRBD2; v_call: TRBV19; cdr3_aa: CVSSRWREVGNEQFF; cdr3_nt: TGTGTCAGTAGTCGATGGCGGGAGGTTGGTAATGAGCAGTTCTTC
j_call: TRBJ2-3; cdr3_length: 12; clone_size: .; d_call: .; v_call: TRBV12-3/TRBV12-4; cdr3_aa: CASRVGPDTQYF; cdr3_nt: TGTGCCAGCAGGGTCGGGCCAGATACGCAGTATTTT
j_call: TRBJ2-3; cdr3_length: 18; clone_size: .; d_call: .; v_call: TRBV10-3; cdr3_aa: CAISESEMLNGNTDTQYF; cdr3_nt: TGTGCCATCAGTGAGTCGGAGATGCTCAATGGAAACACAGATACGCAGTATTTT
j_call: TRBJ2-1; cdr3_length: 17; clone_size: .; d_call: TRBD2; v_call: TRBV10-3; cdr3_aa: CAISGTSGRGGRGEQFF; cdr3_nt: TGTGCCATATCCGGGACTAGCGGGAGGGGAGGTCGGGGTGAGCAGTTCTTC
j_call: TRBJ2-7; cdr3_length: 11; clone_size: many; d_call: .; v_call: TRBV27; cdr3_aa: CASRGFYEQYF; cdr3_nt: TGTGCCAGCAGGGGATTCTACGAGCAGTACTTC
j_call: TRBJ2-1; cdr3_length: 15; clone_size: .; d_call: .; v_call: TRBV7-2; cdr3_aa: CASSPRLVGYNEQFF; cdr3_nt: TGTGCCAGCAGCCCCCGACTAGTTGGGTACAATGAGCAGTTCTTC
j_call: TRBJ2-2; cdr3_length: 16; clone_size: .; d_call: TRBD2; v_call: TRBV20-1; cdr3_aa: CSAHPIAGGNTGELFF; cdr3_nt: TGCAGTGCCCACCCGATAGCGGGAGGGAACACCGGGGAGCTGTTTTTT
j_call: TRBJ2-3; cdr3_length: 18; clone_size: many; d_call: TRBD1; v_call: TRBV7-2; cdr3_aa: CASSLEWDSLSSTDTQYF; cdr3_nt: TGTGCCAGCAGCTTAGAGTGGGACAGCCTCTCTAGCACAGATACGCAGTATTTT
j_call: TRBJ2-5; cdr3_length: 15; clone_size: many; d_call: .; v_call: TRBV2; cdr3_aa: CASSGVSLPQETQYF; cdr3_nt: TGTGCCAGCAGTGGGGTGTCCCTACCCCAAGAGACCCAGTACTTC
j_call: TRBJ2-3; cdr3_length: 16; clone_size: many; d_call: .; v_call: TRBV28; cdr3_aa: CASSLTRDSHPDTQYF; cdr3_nt: TGTGCCAGCAGTTTGACCCGGGACTCGCATCCAGATACGCAGTATTTT
j_call: TRBJ1-4; cdr3_length: 14; clone_size: many; d_call: .; v_call: TRBV2; cdr3_aa: CASSDPKSNEKLFF; cdr3_nt: TGTGCCAGCAGTGACCCTAAGTCTAATGAAAAACTGTTTTTT
j_call: TRBJ2-1; cdr3_length: 13; clone_size: .; d_call: TRBD1; v_call: TRBV29-1; cdr3_aa: CSSSRTGGYEQFF; cdr3_nt: TGCAGCTCCTCCCGGACAGGGGGCTATGAGCAGTTCTTC
j_call: TRBJ2-7; cdr3_length: 14; clone_size: many; d_call: TRBD1; v_call: TRBV3-1; cdr3_aa: CASSQPGQPYEQYF; cdr3_nt: TGTGCCAGCAGCCAACCGGGACAGCCCTACGAGCAGTACTTC
j_call: TRBJ1-5; cdr3_length: 13; clone_size: few; d_call: .; v_call: TRBV6-1; cdr3_aa: CASKVTENQPQHF; cdr3_nt: TGTGCCAGCAAGGTGACGGAGAATCAGCCCCAGCATTTT
j_call: TRBJ1-1; cdr3_length: 16; clone_size: .; d_call: TRBD1; v_call: TRBV7-2; cdr3_aa: CASSLALGQGNTEAFF; cdr3_nt: TGTGCCAGCAGCTTAGCGCTGGGACAGGGGAACACTGAAGCTTTCTTT
j_call: TRBJ2-3; cdr3_length: 20; clone_size: many; d_call: TRBD1; v_call: TRBV6-1; cdr3_aa: CASSASLQRIGTGGRDTQYF; cdr3_nt: TGTGCCAGCAGTGCCTCGCTCCAACGAATCGGGACAGGGGGGCGAGATACGCAGTATTTT
j_call: TRBJ2-7; cdr3_length: 13; clone_size: .; d_call: TRBD1; v_call: TRBV20-1; cdr3_aa: CSASWQGVYEQYF; cdr3_nt: TGCAGTGCTAGTTGGCAGGGGGTGTACGAGCAGTACTTC
j_call: TRBJ2-4; cdr3_length: 13; clone_size: many; d_call: .; v_call: TRBV6-1; cdr3_aa: CASGPGAKNIQYF; cdr3_nt: TGTGCCAGTGGACCGGGGGCCAAAAACATTCAGTACTTC
j_call: TRBJ1-2; cdr3_length: 14; clone_size: .; d_call: .; v_call: TRBV5-1; cdr3_aa: CASSLAQGYYGYTF; cdr3_nt: TGCGCCAGCAGCTTGGCCCAGGGTTACTATGGCTACACCTTC
j_call: TRBJ2-1; cdr3_length: 15; clone_size: many; d_call: TRBD2; v_call: TRBV28; cdr3_aa: CASTLGTSSYNEQFF; cdr3_nt: TGTGCCAGCACCCTGGGGACTAGCTCCTACAATGAGCAGTTCTTC
j_call: TRBJ2-3; cdr3_length: 16; clone_size: .; d_call: .; v_call: TRBV7-3; cdr3_aa: CASSLSSGGGTDTQYF; cdr3_nt: TGTGCCAGCAGCTTAAGCTCAGGGGGGGGCACAGATACGCAGTATTTT
j_call: TRBJ2-7; cdr3_length: 15; clone_size: .; d_call: TRBD1; v_call: TRBV24-1; cdr3_aa: CATSESGTGDPEQYF; cdr3_nt: TGTGCCACCAGTGAATCCGGGACAGGGGATCCCGAGCAGTACTTC
j_call: TRBJ2-1; cdr3_length: 15; clone_size: .; d_call: TRBD2; v_call: TRBV27; cdr3_aa: CASTRTSGRYNEQFF; cdr3_nt: TGTGCCAGCACCCGGACTAGCGGGAGATACAATGAGCAGTTCTTC
j_call: TRBJ2-1; cdr3_length: 13; clone_size: many; d_call: .; v_call: TRBV7-8; cdr3_aa: CASSLDHRNEQFF; cdr3_nt: TGTGCCAGCAGCCTCGACCACCGCAATGAGCAGTTCTTC
j_call: TRBJ2-7; cdr3_length: 14; clone_size: .; d_call: .; v_call: TRBV29-1; cdr3_aa: CSVELSAKTYEQYF; cdr3_nt: TGCAGCGTTGAGCTTTCGGCAAAAACCTACGAGCAGTACTTC
j_call: TRBJ2-4; cdr3_length: 12; clone_size: many; d_call: TRBD2; v_call: TRBV29-1; cdr3_aa: CSVDSGGDIQYF; cdr3_nt: TGCAGCGTTGATTCCGGGGGGGACATTCAGTACTTC
j_call: TRBJ1-1; cdr3_length: 16; clone_size: .; d_call: TRBD1; v_call: TRBV7-6; cdr3_aa: CASSLNRGPTNTEAFF; cdr3_nt: TGTGCCAGCAGCTTAAATAGGGGGCCCACAAACACTGAAGCTTTCTTT
j_call: TRBJ2-7; cdr3_length: 16; clone_size: few; d_call: TRBD1; v_call: TRBV4-1; cdr3_aa: CASSQDDRTGPYEQYF; cdr3_nt: TGCGCCAGCAGCCAAGATGACAGGACAGGGCCCTACGAGCAGTACTTC
j_call: TRBJ1-2; cdr3_length: 14; clone_size: few; d_call: .; v_call: TRBV19; cdr3_aa: CASSRGARRDGYTF; cdr3_nt: TGTGCCAGTAGCAGAGGGGCCCGACGGGATGGCTACACCTTC
j_call: TRBJ2-7; cdr3_length: 14; clone_size: .; d_call: .; v_call: TRBV10-3; cdr3_aa: CAISELDRTTGQYF; cdr3_nt: TGTGCCATCAGTGAGTTGGACAGGACTACGGGGCAGTACTTC
j_call: TRBJ2-5; cdr3_length: 14; clone_size: many; d_call: .; v_call: TRBV11-2; cdr3_aa: CASSLGLAGGTQYF; cdr3_nt: TGTGCCAGCAGCTTAGGATTAGCTGGGGGGACCCAGTACTTC
j_call: TRBJ2-7; cdr3_length: 14; clone_size: .; d_call: .; v_call: TRBV27; cdr3_aa: CASSDSGAYYEQYF; cdr3_nt: TGTGCCAGCAGTGACTCAGGGGCGTACTACGAGCAGTACTTC
j_call: TRBJ2-5; cdr3_length: 16; clone_size: .; d_call: .; v_call: TRBV10-3; cdr3_aa: CAITALPNQGGETQYF; cdr3_nt: TGTGCCATCACCGCACTACCCAACCAGGGAGGAGAGACCCAGTACTTC
j_call: TRBJ2-2; cdr3_length: 14; clone_size: .; d_call: .; v_call: TRBV9; cdr3_aa: CASSVRTDTGELFF; cdr3_nt: TGTGCCAGCAGCGTGAGGACGGACACCGGGGAGCTGTTTTTT
j_call: TRBJ2-2; cdr3_length: 16; clone_size: .; d_call: TRBD2; v_call: TRBV19; cdr3_aa: CASSLLAGATTGELFF; cdr3_nt: TGTGCCAGTAGTTTACTAGCGGGAGCTACCACCGGGGAGCTGTTTTTT